The source of this TCR beta chain is a study of T cells in tuberculosis. Across the study: Within 7 days of starting treatment, or before, PBMC were stored.

Trimming pared 6 bases from V and 3 bases from J, leaving 16 bases between. This CDR3 spans 15 amino acids. Germline loops: CDR1 KGHSH, CDR2 LQKENI. Assay: immunoSEQ multiplex PCR; the TCRdb copy retains only in-frame clones and omits some. This sample yields tens of thousands of clones, of which 70% to 90% are seen a single time; less than 6.5% belongs to the top ten. Time point of the sample: new active TB diagnosis, blood taken before or within 7 days of starting treatment. Each donor contributed 95,000 or so T cells on average, unsorted. This sequence joins TRBV18 and TRBJ2-3; TRBD2 might be the D (6 bases). Sequencing was performed on PBMCs, taken at tuberculosis diagnosis. The TCR originated in an adult with tuberculosis. The CDR3, as DNA: TGTGCCAGCTCCACCAGGGTCGGGAGTACAGATACGCAGTATTTT. Translating gives CASSTRVGSTDTQYF.